This T cell receptor (beta chain) was retrieved from a study of blood T cell repertoires in COVID-19. Whole-study context: Acute and convalescent COVID-19 specimens originated in the United States, Italy and Spain.

V shed 8 bases, J shed 10 bases, and the junction held 12 bases outside the gene matches. CDR3 size: 15 residues. CDR1 and CDR2 (germline): MDHEN, SYDVKM. Original analysis: Amplified reference gene primers provided the basis for estimating nucleated cell counts. Using immunoSEQ multiplex PCR, the repertoire was profiled, and TCRdb retains in-frame clones only, with some absent. V and J calls and clone size are copied from that table; D and trimming were computed from the DNA. The data hold 200,000 to 300,000 clones, with 86% observed a single time. The TCR sequence derives from a man between 25 and 39 years old with active or convalescent COVID-19. The chain combines TRBV28 with TRBJ1-6, with 9 bases identical to TRBD1. Sequenced sample: peripheral blood. CDR3 loop: CASGLPGTGISPLHF. CDR3 nucleotides: TGTGCCAGCGGCCTTCCCGGGACAGGGATCTCACCCCTCCACTTT.